This paragraph covers one TCR beta chain sequence. Its antigen is still unknown. This entry is derived from a study of T cell responses to AZD1222 COVID-19 vaccine. This table comes from immunoSEQ multiplex PCR, and its TCRdb copy is limited to in-frame clones, with some not included. Altogether 130,000 or so clones are present, approximately 93% being singletons, with the ten largest covering 5% to 6.5%. Germline values: CDR1 MGHRA, CDR2 YSYEKL. The CDR3 totals 14 residues. With V trimmed by 1 base and J by 1 base, 0 bases remained unmatched. General observations from the study: The donors showed a predominance of white British ancestry and of females, with possible underestimation of clonal diversity. No day 14 peak samples; only post-peak repertoires were characterized.

The chain links TRBV4-1 to TRBJ1-1, with 7 bases fitting TRBD1. Sample: peripheral blood, taken on day 0 of AZD1222 vaccination. The origin of this receptor is an adult in good health. The CDR3 coding sequence is TGCGCCAGCAGCCAAGCAGGGGGGAACACTGAAGCTTTCTTT. Its translation: CASSQAGGNTEAFF.